This T cell receptor beta chain was captured by sequencing in a study of T cells after yellow fever vaccination. TCRdb recomputed calls from the 5' RACE reads with MiXCR, one row per CDR3 protein. In the table there are 300,000 or so distinct CDR3 sequences, roughly 8.7% of which are singletons. This clonotype was seen many times. V lost 9 bases to trimming and J lost 6 bases, with 17 bases between them. The CDR3 has 13 residues. Looked up from germline, CDR1 is ENHRY and CDR2 is SYGVKD. This receptor was taken from a man aged 18-30 years who received the YFV17D yellow fever vaccine. The V call is TRBV10-3, the J call TRBJ1-1; perhaps TRBD1 as D (6 bases). The sequencing used CD4+ T cells sorted from PBMCs, collected 5 days after the yellow fever booster vaccination. CDR3 sequence (DNA): TGTGCCATAAGGGGGGTGGGGACCGCTGAAGCTTTCTTT. Its protein is CAIRGVGTAEAFF.